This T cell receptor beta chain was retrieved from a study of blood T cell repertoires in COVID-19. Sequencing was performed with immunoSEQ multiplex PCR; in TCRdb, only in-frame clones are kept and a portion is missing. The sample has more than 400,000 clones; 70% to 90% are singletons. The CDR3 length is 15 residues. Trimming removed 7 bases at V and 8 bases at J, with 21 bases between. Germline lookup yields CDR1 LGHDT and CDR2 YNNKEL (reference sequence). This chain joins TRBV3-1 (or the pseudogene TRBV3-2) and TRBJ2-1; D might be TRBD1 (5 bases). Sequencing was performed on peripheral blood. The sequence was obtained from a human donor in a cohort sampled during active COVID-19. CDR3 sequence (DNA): TGTGCCAGCACCAAAGGGGCTAGTTCTAACTATGAGCAGTTCTTC. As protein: CASTKGASSNYEQFF.